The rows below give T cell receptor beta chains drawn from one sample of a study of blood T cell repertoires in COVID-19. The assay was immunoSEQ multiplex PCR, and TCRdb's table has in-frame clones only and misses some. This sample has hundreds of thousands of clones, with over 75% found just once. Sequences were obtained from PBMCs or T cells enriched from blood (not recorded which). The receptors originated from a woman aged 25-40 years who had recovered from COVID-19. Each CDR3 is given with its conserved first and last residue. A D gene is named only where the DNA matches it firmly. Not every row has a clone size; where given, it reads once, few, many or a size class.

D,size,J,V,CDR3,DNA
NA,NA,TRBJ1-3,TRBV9,CASSVEAGAGNTIYF,TGTGCCAGCAGCGTAGAGGCAGGGGCTGGAAACACCATATATTTT
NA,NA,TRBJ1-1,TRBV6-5,CASRATGLWTEAFF,TGTGCCAGCAGGGCAACAGGTTTGTGGACTGAAGCTTTCTTT
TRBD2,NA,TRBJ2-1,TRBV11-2,CASSLSAGGLNEQFF,TGTGCCAGCAGCTTATCCGCGGGGGGGCTCAATGAGCAGTTCTTC
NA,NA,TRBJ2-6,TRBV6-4,CASSESRGSGANVLTF,TGTGCCAGCAGTGAGAGCAGGGGATCTGGGGCCAACGTCCTGACTTTC
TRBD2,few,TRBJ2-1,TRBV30,CAWSPSRLAGGHGEQFF,TGTGCCTGGAGTCCCTCCCGACTAGCGGGGGGGCACGGTGAGCAGTTCTTC
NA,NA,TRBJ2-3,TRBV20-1,CSASRQGNTDTQYF,TGCAGTGCTAGTAGGCAGGGGAACACAGATACGCAGTATTTT
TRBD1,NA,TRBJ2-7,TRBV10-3,CAISESGQSYEQYF,TGTGCCATCAGTGAGTCGGGACAGTCCTACGAGCAGTACTTC
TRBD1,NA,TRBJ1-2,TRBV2,CASSEGQGVGGYTF,TGTGCCAGCAGTGAAGGTCAGGGGGTTGGAGGCTACACCTTC
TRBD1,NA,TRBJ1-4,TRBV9,CASSVGRDRGLETNEKLFF,TGTGCCAGCAGCGTAGGCCGGGACAGGGGCTTAGAGACTAATGAAAAACTGTTTTTT
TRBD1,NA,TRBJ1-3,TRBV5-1,CASGQGASGNTIYF,TGCGCCAGCGGACAGGGGGCGTCAGGAAACACCATATATTTT
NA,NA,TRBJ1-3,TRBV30,CAWTGGAGNTIYF,TGTGCCTGGACGGGAGGCGCTGGAAACACCATATATTTT
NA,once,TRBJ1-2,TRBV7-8,CASSPRDTLGYGYTF,TGTGCCAGCAGCCCTCGGGACACCCTGGGCTATGGCTACACCTTC
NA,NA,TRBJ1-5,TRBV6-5,CASSPRRDSNQPQHF,TGTGCCAGCAGTCCTCGCAGGGATAGCAATCAGCCCCAGCATTTT
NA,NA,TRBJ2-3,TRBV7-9,CASNLVQGLITDTQYF,TGTGCCAGCAACTTGGTCCAGGGACTTATCACAGATACGCAGTATTTT
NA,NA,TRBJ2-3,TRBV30,CAWSGGSTDTQYF,TGTGCCTGGAGCGGGGGAAGCACAGATACGCAGTATTTT
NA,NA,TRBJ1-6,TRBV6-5,CASRVLRDNSPLHF,TGTGCCAGCAGGGTCCTGAGGGATAATTCACCCCTCCACTTT
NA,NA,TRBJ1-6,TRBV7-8,CASSLAFENPNSPLHF,TGTGCCAGCAGCTTAGCGTTCGAGAATCCTAATTCACCCCTCCACTTT
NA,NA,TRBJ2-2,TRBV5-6,CASSLSGNTGELFF,TGTGCCAGCAGCTTGTCGGGGAACACCGGGGAGCTGTTTTTT
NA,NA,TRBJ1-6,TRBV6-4,CASSKGGSRSPLHF,TGTGCCAGCAGTAAGGGGGGGAGCCGTTCACCCCTCCACTTT
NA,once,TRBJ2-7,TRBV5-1,CASSLEGQDYYEQYF,TGCGCCAGCAGCTTGGAAGGACAGGACTACTACGAGCAGTACTTC
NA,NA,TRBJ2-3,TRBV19,CASSPYRGSRTDTQYF,TGTGCCAGTAGCCCATACCGGGGGAGTCGCACAGATACGCAGTATTTT
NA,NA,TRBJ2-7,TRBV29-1,CSVEEAGRGYEQYF,TGCAGCGTTGAAGAGGCTGGCAGGGGTTACGAGCAGTACTTC
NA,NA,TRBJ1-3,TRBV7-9,CASSSGNTIYF,TGTGCCAGCAGCTCGGGAAACACCATATATTTT
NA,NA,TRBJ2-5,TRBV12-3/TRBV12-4,CAITRQGRETQYF,TGTGCCATCACCCGGCAGGGGCGGGAGACCCAGTACTTC
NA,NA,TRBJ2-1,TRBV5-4,CASTPPLGGPFDNEQFF,TGTGCCAGCACCCCCCCCCTCGGGGGTCCTTTTGACAATGAGCAGTTCTTC
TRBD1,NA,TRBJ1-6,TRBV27,CASSHGLTGSTSPLHF,TGTGCCAGCAGCCACGGACTGACAGGGTCCACATCACCCCTCCACTTT
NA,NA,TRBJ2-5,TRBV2,CASSASGETQYF,TGTGCCAGCAGTGCGAGTGGAGAGACCCAGTACTTC
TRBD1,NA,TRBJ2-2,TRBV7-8,CASSLTGGAAGELFF,TGTGCCAGCAGCTTGACAGGGGGGGCGGCCGGGGAGCTGTTTTTT
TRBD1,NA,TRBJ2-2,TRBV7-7,CASSLGTGDTGELFF,TGTGCCAGCAGCCTCGGGACAGGGGACACCGGGGAGCTGTTTTTT
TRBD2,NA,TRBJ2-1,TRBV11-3,CASSLDLASGRNEQFF,TGTGCCAGCAGCTTAGATCTGGCTAGCGGTCGCAATGAGCAGTTCTTC
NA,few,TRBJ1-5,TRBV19,CASSLHRENQPQHF,TGTGCCAGTAGTCTTCACAGGGAGAATCAGCCCCAGCATTTT
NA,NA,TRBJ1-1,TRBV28,CASSLEGGVRTEAFF,TGTGCCAGCAGTTTGGAGGGGGGGGTTCGGACTGAAGCTTTCTTT
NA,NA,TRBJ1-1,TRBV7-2,CASRLDSRRTEAFF,TGTGCCAGCAGGTTGGACAGCCGGCGCACTGAAGCTTTCTTT
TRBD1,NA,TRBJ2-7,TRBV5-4,CASSRSFGAGGTYEQYF,TGTGCCAGCAGCCGCTCGTTCGGGGCAGGGGGAACCTACGAGCAGTACTTC
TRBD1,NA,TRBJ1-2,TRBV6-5,CASSYSGGRGYTF,TGTGCCAGCAGTTACTCAGGGGGCAGGGGCTACACCTTC
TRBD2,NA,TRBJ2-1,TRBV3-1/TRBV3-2,CASSQIAGGSYNEQFF,TGTGCCAGCAGCCAAATAGCGGGGGGATCCTACAATGAGCAGTTCTTC
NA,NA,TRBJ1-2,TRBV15,CATSRDGSSSNYGYTF,TGTGCCACCAGCAGAGATGGGAGTTCTTCGAACTATGGCTACACCTTC
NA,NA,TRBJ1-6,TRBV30,CAWSVRVGRGSSPLHF,TGTGCCTGGAGTGTACGGGTCGGCAGGGGATCTTCACCCCTCCACTTT
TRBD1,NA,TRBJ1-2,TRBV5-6,CASSLRDRGDSNYGYTF,TGTGCCAGCAGCTTGAGGGACAGAGGAGACTCTAACTATGGCTACACCTTC
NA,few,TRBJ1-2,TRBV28,CASSLDGAHHGYTF,TGTGCCAGCAGTTTAGATGGGGCGCATCATGGCTACACCTTC
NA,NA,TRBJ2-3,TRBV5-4,CASSLSANTDTQYF,TGTGCCAGCAGCCTTAGCGCGAACACAGATACGCAGTATTTT
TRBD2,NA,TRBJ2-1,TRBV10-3,CAIHDSGGAYNEQFF,TGTGCCATCCACGATAGCGGGGGGGCCTACAATGAGCAGTTCTTC
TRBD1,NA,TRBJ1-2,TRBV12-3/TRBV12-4,CASSRQGAGGYTF,TGTGCCAGCAGCCGACAGGGGGCGGGGGGCTACACCTTC
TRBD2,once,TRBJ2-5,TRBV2,CASSGQRGEYQETQYF,TGTGCCAGCAGTGGTCAGCGGGGGGAGTACCAAGAGACCCAGTACTTC
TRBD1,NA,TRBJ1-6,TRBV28,CASRPGQDNSPLHF,TGTGCCAGCAGACCGGGACAGGATAATTCACCCCTCCACTTT
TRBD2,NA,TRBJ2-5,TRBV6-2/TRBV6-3,CASSSVAGGPQETQYF,TGTGCCAGCAGTTCGGTAGCGGGGGGCCCACAAGAGACCCAGTACTTC
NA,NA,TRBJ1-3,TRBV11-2,CASSSDRSGNTIYF,TGTGCCAGCAGCTCCGACAGATCTGGAAACACCATATATTTT
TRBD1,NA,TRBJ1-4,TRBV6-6,CASSTTGTGDEKLFF,TGTGCCAGCAGTACTACCGGGACAGGGGACGAAAAACTGTTTTTT
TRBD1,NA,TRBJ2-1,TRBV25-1,CASSDPRDSPYYNEQFF,TGTGCCAGCAGTGACCCCCGGGACAGTCCCTACTACAATGAGCAGTTCTTC
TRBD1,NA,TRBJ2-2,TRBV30,CAWGTGVNTGELFF,TGTGCCTGGGGGACAGGTGTGAACACCGGGGAGCTGTTTTTT
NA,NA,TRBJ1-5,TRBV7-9,CASSPPGQSNQPQHF,TGTGCCAGCAGCCCCCCCGGACAATCCAATCAGCCCCAGCATTTT
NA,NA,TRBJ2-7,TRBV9,CASSVAQGSYEQYF,TGTGCCAGCAGCGTAGCTCAAGGGAGCTACGAGCAGTACTTC
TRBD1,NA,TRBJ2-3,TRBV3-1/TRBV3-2,CASSPRGRGTDTQYF,TGTGCCAGCAGCCCGAGGGGGCGGGGCACAGATACGCAGTATTTT
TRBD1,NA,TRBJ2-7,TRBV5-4,CASSKPGQLYEQYF,TGTGCCAGCAGCAAACCGGGACAGCTCTACGAGCAGTACTTC
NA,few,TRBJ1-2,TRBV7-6,CASSLGTTENGYTF,TGTGCCAGCAGCTTAGGTACGACAGAGAATGGCTACACCTTC
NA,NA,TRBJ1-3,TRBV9,CASSASGSGNTIYF,TGTGCCAGCAGCGCGTCCGGCTCTGGAAACACCATATATTTT
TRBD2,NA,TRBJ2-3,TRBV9,CASSPFMNGGAGDTQYF,TGTGCCAGCAGCCCTTTTATGAACGGGGGGGCGGGAGATACGCAGTATTTT
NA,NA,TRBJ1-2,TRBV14,CASSQDLGYGYTF,TGTGCCAGCAGCCAAGATCTCGGCTATGGCTACACCTTC